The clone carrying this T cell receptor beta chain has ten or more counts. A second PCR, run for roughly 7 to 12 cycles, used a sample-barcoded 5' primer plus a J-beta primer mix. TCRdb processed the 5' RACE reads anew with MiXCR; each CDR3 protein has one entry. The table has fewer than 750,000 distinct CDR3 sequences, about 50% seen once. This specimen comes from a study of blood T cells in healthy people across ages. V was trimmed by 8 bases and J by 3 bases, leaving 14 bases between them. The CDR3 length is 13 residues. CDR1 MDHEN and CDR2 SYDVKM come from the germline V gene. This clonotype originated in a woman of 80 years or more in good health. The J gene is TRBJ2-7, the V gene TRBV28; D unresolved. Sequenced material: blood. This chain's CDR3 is CASHPSSGYEQYF. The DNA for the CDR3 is TGTGCCAGCCACCCTTCCTCCGGCTACGAGCAGTACTTC. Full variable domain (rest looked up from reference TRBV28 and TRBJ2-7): DVKVTQSSRYLVKRTGEKVFLECVQDMDHENMFWYRQDPGLGLRLIYFSYDVKMKEKGDIPEGYSVSREKKERFSLILESASTNQTSMYLCASHPSSGYEQYFGPGTRLTVT.